The 6 T cell receptor beta chains presented below share a single source sample, sequenced in a study of cytomegalovirus exposure and HLA in healthy donors. The PCR made use of 60 Vbeta and 13 Jbeta primers. TCRdb's copy holds only in-frame clones and misses some; the assay was immunoSEQ multiplex PCR. The sample holds some 95,000 clones; 77% are singletons and the top ten take around 5%. Sequenced: PBMCs. The receptor source for this set is a woman in her 40s in good health and CMV-seronegative.

The chain recombines TRBV27 with TRBJ1-5; D remains unclear. Germline V lookup: CDR1 MNHEY, CDR2 SMNVEV (reference sequence). The CDR3 extends over 17 amino acids. Trimming pared 2 bases from V and 0 bases from J, leaving 14 bases between. Here the CDR3 DNA reads TGTGCCAGCAGTTTAATGGGTCGGGGTAATAGCAATCAGCCCCAGCATTTT. Protein: CASSLMGRGNSNQPQHF.

The genes are TRBV15 and TRBJ2-1, with 9 bases aligning to TRBD2. Trimming removed 5 bases from V and 6 bases from J; junction bases left unmatched: 5. Germline CDR1 LNHNV, CDR2 YYDKDF (reference sequence). The CDR3 has 14 amino acids. This CDR3 is CATSVSGGSNEQFF. The CDR3 coding sequence is TGTGCCACCAGCGTGAGCGGGGGGTCCAATGAGCAGTTCTTC.

The chain has TRBV4-2 and TRBJ2-3; D unclear. Trimming left V 3 bases short and J 4 bases short, with 14 bases between. CDR3 length: 15 residues. Looked up from germline, CDR1 is LGHNA and CDR2 is YNFKEQ. CDR3 sequence reads: CASSQPFGRPDTQYF. DNA of the CDR3: TGTGCCAGCAGCCAGCCTTTTGGGCGCCCAGATACGCAGTATTTT.

The rearrangement uses TRBV18 and TRBJ2-5; 9 positions agree with TRBD1. CDR1 and CDR2 from the germline V gene are KGHSH and LQKENI. The CDR3 sequence is 16 residues long. Trimming at V came to 4 bases and at J to 4 bases, leaving 10 bases not matched to a gene. CDR3 nucleotide sequence: TGTGCCAGCTCACAAAGCCGGGACAGGGTAGGAGAGACCCAGTACTTC. Amino acid sequence: CASSQSRDRVGETQYF.

The chain carries TRBV4-1 and TRBJ1-6; D gene uncertain. V was cut by 3 bases and J by 6 bases, with 15 bases left in between. Looked up from germline, CDR1 is MGHRA and CDR2 is YSYEKL. The CDR3 runs 16 residues. CDR3 residues: CASSHEPPLGNSPLHF. In DNA form, the CDR3 reads TGCGCCAGCAGCCATGAGCCTCCCCTAGGTAATTCACCCCTCCACTTT.

The chain recombines TRBV4-1 with TRBJ2-7; 7 positions match TRBD1. The CDR3 is 18 amino acids. Per germline, CDR1 MGHRA and CDR2 YSYEKL. V trimming: 4 bases; J trimming: 0 bases; junction bases outside the gene matches: 15. CDR3 coding DNA: TGCGCCAGCAGCCTCTCCCCCCCGGGACAGTCCTCCTCCTACGAGCAGTACTTC. Translation gives CASSLSPPGQSSSYEQYF.